These 5 T cell receptor beta chains were all obtained from the same sample, sequenced in a study of T cells in Graves' hyperthyroidism and ophthalmopathy. RNA transcripts gave rise to amplified TCR beta CDR3 regions. HTBI primers drove first-round RT-PCR of the TCR CDR3. TCRdb reprocessed the multiplex PCR reads with MiXCR, giving one entry per CDR3 protein. Of 300,000 to 500,000 distinct CDR3 sequences detected, just under 15% appear once; the ten largest clones hold about 30%. The sequenced sample consisted of blood. These receptors originate from a woman in her twenties or thirties with Graves' hyperthyroidism.

This clonotype was counted a few times. The chain couples TRBV6-1 to TRBJ1-3; D is perhaps TRBD1 (6 bases). This CDR3 is built from 13 residues. Germline lookup yields CDR1 MNHNS and CDR2 SASEGT. V lost 7 bases to trimming and J lost 2 bases, with 9 bases between them. CDR3: CASMSGAGNTIYF. The CDR3 nucleotides read TGTGCCAGCATGTCAGGGGCTGGAAACACCATATATTTT.

J is TRBJ2-5 and V is TRBV9, with 14 nucleotides matching TRBD2. The germline V gene encodes CDR1 SGDLS and CDR2 YYNGEE. The CDR3 extends over 18 amino acids. The V segment lost 3 bases and the J segment 5 bases; nucleotides outside the gene matches: 12. The CDR3 sequence: CASSDTPGTSGSGETQYF. Written as DNA, the CDR3 is TGTGCCAGCAGCGATACACCCGGGACTAGCGGGAGCGGGGAGACCCAGTACTTC.

In its sample, this clonotype was seen many times. The chain carries TRBV28 and TRBJ2-2, with 12 bases identical to TRBD2. V shed 4 bases and J 7 bases; nucleotides not matched to a gene: 7. The CDR3 sequence is 16 residues long. Looked up from germline, CDR1 is MDHEN and CDR2 is SYDVKM. The CDR3 DNA is TGTGCCAGCAGTTCGCCTAGCGGGAGGGCCGACGGGGAGCTGTTTTTT. It specifies CASSSPSGRADGELFF.

This clonotype has just a few counts. The J gene is TRBJ2-7, the V gene TRBV7-9; D not resolved. CDR1 and CDR2 from the germline V gene are SEHNR and FQNEAQ (reference sequence). Trimming took off 1 base at V and 6 bases at J, with 10 bases between the two ends. CDR3 size: 13 residues. In DNA form, the CDR3 reads TGTGCCAGCAGCTTAGGACTTTCGGGCGAGCAGTACTTC. This gives the protein CASSLGLSGEQYF.

The V call is TRBV7-3, the J call TRBJ2-2, with 7 bases matching TRBD2. Germline-derived CDR1 and CDR2 are SGHTA and FQGTGA. With 1 base clipped from V and 4 bases from J, the junction kept 6 bases outside the gene matches. The CDR3 runs 16 residues. The CDR3 DNA reads TGTGCCAGCAGCTTAAACGGGGCGGGGGTCACCGGGGAGCTGTTTTTT. It yields the protein CASSLNGAGVTGELFF.